Below, one T cell receptor beta chain is given with its context. Germline assignment: CDR1 LGHNT and CDR2 FRNRAP. The V gene lost 4 bases and the J gene lost 5 bases, with 8 bases spanning the gap. The CDR3 runs 12 residues. This record comes from a study of blood T cell repertoires in COVID-19. Study-level information: The United States, Italy and Spain supplied acute and convalescent COVID-19 samples.

In the authors' methods: By means of reference gene primer amplification, nucleated cell counts were estimated. The data were produced by immunoSEQ multiplex PCR, yet TCRdb's version contains in-frame clones alone and is incomplete. The V and J calls and the clone size are those of that table, but D and trimming were determined from the DNA. The table includes around 250,000 clones, roughly four fifths detected once. The genes are TRBV12-5 and TRBJ2-5, with D possibly matching TRBD2 (5 bases). The receptor was derived from a man under 40 with acute COVID-19. Sequences were obtained from PBMCs or T cells enriched from blood (not recorded which). CDR3 in DNA: TGTGCTAGTGGTTGGACGGGGGAGACCCAGTACTTC. Translated, it gives CASGWTGETQYF.